The clone carrying this T cell receptor beta chain was seen a few times. Germline V lookup: CDR1 SEHNR, CDR2 FQNEAQ (reference sequence). The CDR3 covers 15 residues. With 8 bases removed from V and 1 base from J, the gap between germline ends came to 15 bases. Each CDR3 protein is one row after TCRdb ran MiXCR on the 5' RACE reads. This table has 58,000 or so distinct CDR3 sequences, around a quarter appearing once. This sample was included in a study of T-cell memory formation after mild COVID-19. The source is a man younger than 35 who had mild COVID-19 (a few samples of this study predate the infection). Cell type and time point are not known. The sample taken for sequencing was PBMCs or a T cell subset sorted from them (not recorded which). The J gene is TRBJ2-4, the V gene TRBV7-9; a possible D gene is TRBD2 (5 bases). CDR3 protein: CASLSLSSAKNIQYF. The CDR3 region has the DNA TGTGCCAGCTTAAGTCTATCTAGCGCCAAAAACATTCAGTACTTC.